Following are 22 T cell receptor beta chains from one sample sequenced in a study of shared clonotypes between healthy human individuals. Assay used: immunoSEQ multiplex PCR; TCRdb lists only in-frame clones, some missing. The sample has 400,000 to 500,000 clones, 60% to 85% seen once. Material for sequencing was PBMCs. Source of these receptors: a woman aged 40 to 55 in good health. Some clones in this sample may be carry-over from other donors' samples.

The J gene is TRBJ1-2, the V gene TRBV7-2, with TRBD1 identical over 8 bases. V shed 5 bases and J 3 bases; nucleotides not matched to a gene: 11. The CDR3 covers 16 residues. CDR1 and CDR2 (germline): SGHTA, FQGNSA. The chain's CDR3 is CASSPGTGHTDYGYTF. Written as DNA, the CDR3 is TGTGCCAGCAGCCCAGGGACAGGCCATACGGACTATGGCTACACCTTC.

This clone was found once. The chain employs TRBV29-1 and TRBJ1-1; D is ambiguous. Germline loops: CDR1 SQVTM, CDR2 ANQGSEA. Trimming took off 5 bases at V and 1 base at J, with 5 bases between the two ends. CDR3 size: 11 residues. The CDR3 here is CSVLTNTEAFF. CDR3 coding DNA: TGCAGCGTTCTGACGAACACTGAAGCTTTCTTT.

This chain uses TRBV5-1 with TRBJ1-5, with TRBD1 as a possible D gene (5 bases). V lost 3 bases and J 3 bases, leaving 10 bases between the germline ends. Per germline, CDR1 SGHRS and CDR2 YFSETQ. The CDR3 spans 14 residues. Written as DNA, the CDR3 is TGCGCCAGCAGCTGGGACGGATTCAATCAGCCCCAGCATTTT. Amino acids: CASSWDGFNQPQHF.

The V and J genes are TRBV6-6 and TRBJ2-5; 10 positions agree with TRBD2. The DNA end lines up better with TRBJ2-7; the J call may be wrong. This CDR3 comprises 15 residues. Germline-derived CDR1 and CDR2 are MNHNY and SVGAGI (reference sequence). The CDR3 DNA follows: TGTGCCAGCAGTGATAGACTAGCGGGTCTCTACGAGCAGTACTTC. Protein sequence: CASSDRLAGLYEQYF.

The chain links TRBV30 to TRBJ1-6; a weak D match, TRBD1 (6 bases). Trimming took 3 bases from V and 9 from J, leaving 12 bases between them. The CDR3 sequence is 13 residues long. The V gene's germline CDR1 is GTSNPN and CDR2 SVGIG (reference sequence). The CDR3 DNA sequence: TGTGCCTGGAGAGACAGGTTCGCTTCACCCCTCCACTTT. Its translation is CAWRDRFASPLHF.

The rearrangement joins TRBV7-6 to TRBJ2-5; the match to TRBD2 covers 10 bases. Per germline, CDR1 SGHVS and CDR2 FNYEAQ. The CDR3 is 15 amino acids. J lost 4 bases, V lost 5 bases, and 7 bases had no gene match. CDR3 amino acids: CASSPLAGVLETQYF. The CDR3 nucleotides read TGTGCCAGCAGCCCCCTAGCGGGGGTATTAGAGACCCAGTACTTC.

This clone was detected only once. The chain uses TRBV10-2 and TRBJ2-3, with 11 bases that match TRBD2. The junction had 1 base not matched to a gene; V was cut back by 5 bases and J by 0 bases. Germline CDR1 WSHSY, CDR2 SAAADI. This CDR3 region has 15 residues. CDR3 sequence: CASSLAGGSTDTQYF. In nucleotides, the CDR3 is TGCGCCAGCAGTTTAGCGGGAGGGAGCACAGATACGCAGTATTTT.

The rearrangement uses TRBV4-1 and TRBJ2-1; 8 bases align to TRBD2. The V and J ends lost 1 base and 5 bases, in that order; junction bases with no gene match: 16. Germline V gene data show CDR1 as MGHRA and CDR2 as YSYEKL. The CDR3 has 19 amino acids. The CDR3 nucleotides read TGCGCCAGCAGCCAAGGAAGGCTGCTAGCGGGCTTATCTAACAATGAGCAGTTCTTC. This codes for CASSQGRLLAGLSNNEQFF.

The chain links TRBV4-2 to TRBJ1-4, with D possibly matching TRBD1 (6 bases). Trimming took off 0 bases at V and 4 bases at J, with 12 bases between the two ends. The CDR3 totals 16 residues. From germline, CDR1 is LGHNA and CDR2 YNFKEQ. The CDR3 sequence: CASSQDRGAGNEKLFF. The CDR3, as DNA: TGTGCCAGCAGCCAAGATCGGGGGGCCGGTAATGAAAAACTGTTTTTT.

V and J are TRBV4-2 and TRBJ2-5; 10 nucleotides line up with TRBD2. Trimming removed 1 base from V and 5 bases from J; junction bases left unmatched: 4. From germline, CDR1 is LGHNA and CDR2 YNFKEQ. This CDR3 region has 15 residues. This CDR3 reads CASSQGQREGETQYF. CDR3 nucleotides: TGTGCCAGCAGCCAAGGCCAGCGGGAGGGGGAGACCCAGTACTTC.

This clone has ten or more counts. At one end the junction does not follow the germline gene, possibly because of a read error. The CDR3 is CASSLLAGGQETQYF. CDR3 nucleotides: TGTGCTAGCAGCTTACTAGCGGGTGGGCAAGAGACCCAGTACTTC. The genes are TRBV7-7 and TRBJ2-5; TRBD2 agrees at 9 bases. The CDR3 spans 15 residues. From germline, CDR1 is SSHAT and CDR2 FNYEAQ (reference sequence).

To note about this clone: This same CDR3 is encoded by further DNA sequences in the sample. The chain joins TRBV6-1 to TRBJ2-3; D is undetermined. This CDR3 is built from 12 residues. V lost 11 bases to trimming and J lost 0 bases, with 9 bases between them. The V gene's germline CDR1 is MNHNS and CDR2 SASEGT. CDR3 sequence (DNA): TGTGCCTCTTCCGGGAGCACAGATACGCAGTATTTT. Residues: CASSGSTDTQYF.

The chain combines TRBV5-4 with TRBJ2-7, with TRBD2 identical over 9 bases. This CDR3 spans 18 amino acids. Germline values: CDR1 SGHNT, CDR2 YYREEE (reference sequence). With V trimmed by 1 base and J by 5 bases, 16 bases remained unmatched. The CDR3 is CASSLMAGGYRGSDEQYF. Here the CDR3 DNA reads TGTGCCAGCAGCTTGATGGCGGGAGGGTATAGGGGAAGTGACGAGCAGTACTTC.

The chain carries TRBV4-3 and TRBJ2-1; unclear D gene. CDR3 length: 15 residues. Trimming left V 4 bases short and J 0 bases short, with 10 bases between. Germline V CDR1 and CDR2: LGHNA, YSLEER. The CDR3 here is CASSREDSSYNEQFF. The CDR3 DNA follows: TGCGCCAGCAGCCGAGAGGATAGCTCCTACAATGAGCAGTTCTTC.

This sequence joins TRBV10-1 and TRBJ2-7; TRBD1 matches at 7 bases. Germline V gene data show CDR1 as WNHNN and CDR2 as SYGVQD (reference sequence). The V segment lost 4 bases and the J segment 3 bases; nucleotides outside the gene matches: 6. This CDR3 has 14 residues. The CDR3, as DNA: TGCGCCAGCAGTGCCTGGGCAGGGGGCTACGAGCAGTACTTC. It translates to CASSAWAGGYEQYF.

In the case of this clone: At one end the junction does not follow the germline gene, possibly because of a read error. V is TRBV19 and J is TRBJ2-2; 7 bases agree with TRBD1. This CDR3 spans 14 amino acids. Per the germline V gene, CDR1 is LNHDA and CDR2 is SQIVND (reference sequence). Here the CDR3 DNA reads TGTGCCAGTAGTGTAGACAGGGAAGCCGGGGAGCTGTTTTTT. Its protein product is CASSVDREAGELFF. Full variable domain (missing parts from reference TRBV19 and TRBJ2-2): DGGITQSPKYLFRKEGQNVTLSCEQNLNHDAMYWYRQDPGQGLRLIYYSQIVNDFQKGDIAEGYSVSREKKESFPLTVTSAQKNPTAFYLCASSVDREAGELFFGEGSRLTVL.

This clone came up a few times. The chain combines TRBV4-3 with TRBJ1-2, with D possibly TRBD1 on 5 matching bases. CDR1 and CDR2 (germline): LGHNA, YSLEER. V was trimmed by 3 bases and J by 5 bases, leaving 13 bases between them. The CDR3 spans 14 residues. CDR3 sequence reads: CASSHSRDGYGYTF. CDR3 in DNA: TGCGCCAGCAGCCACTCCCGGGACGGGTATGGCTACACCTTC.

This rearrangement joins TRBV28 to TRBJ1-5; 7 positions match TRBD1. Looked up from germline, CDR1 is MDHEN and CDR2 is SYDVKM. This CDR3 is built from 17 residues. The V gene end was trimmed by 6 bases and the J gene end by 0 bases; junction bases not matched to a gene: 11. The CDR3 sequence: CASRGNREGASNQPQHF. The CDR3 nucleotides are TGTGCCAGCAGGGGTAACAGGGAGGGGGCTAGCAATCAGCCCCAGCATTTT.

The V gene is TRBV29-1, the J gene TRBJ2-2, with 8 bases aligning to TRBD2. The trim removed 3 bases at V and 4 bases at J, leaving 4 bases unmatched. The CDR3 totals 14 residues. The germline V gene encodes CDR1 SQVTM and CDR2 ANQGSEA. CDR3 residues: CSVDPGGGTGELFF. In DNA form, the CDR3 reads TGCAGCGTTGACCCGGGAGGGGGCACCGGGGAGCTGTTTTTT.

The chain carries TRBV6-1 and TRBJ1-3; D remains ambiguous. This CDR3 has 15 amino acids. Trimming removed 7 bases at V and 2 bases at J, with 15 bases between. The germline V gene has CDR1 MNHNS and CDR2 SASEGT. CDR3 sequence: CASKSSSDPGNTIYF. The CDR3 DNA sequence: TGTGCCAGCAAGTCGTCTTCTGACCCTGGAAACACCATATATTTT.

This clone was seen a single time. The V call is TRBV7-9, the J call TRBJ1-2; D not resolved. Trimming cost V 5 bases and J 8 bases, with 18 bases left between them. The germline V gene has CDR1 SEHNR and CDR2 FQNEAQ (reference sequence). This CDR3 has 14 amino acids. This chain's CDR3 is CASSMYSVSEGYTF. The CDR3 nucleotides are TGTGCCAGCAGCATGTACAGCGTATCGGAAGGCTACACCTTC.

The chain carries TRBV10-3 and TRBJ2-7, with 7 bases identical to TRBD1. With 10 bases clipped from V and 0 bases from J, the junction kept 6 bases outside the gene matches. The CDR3 consists of 13 residues. Germline V gives CDR1 ENHRY, CDR2 SYGVKD. The CDR3 nucleotides are TGTGCCACCTTGACAGGGAACTCCTACGAGCAGTACTTC. This codes for CATLTGNSYEQYF.